Below, 20 T cell receptor beta chains from the same sample are listed, as sequenced in a study of T cells expressing NK-cell markers. TCRdb re-analyzed the 5' RACE reads; it lists each CDR3 protein once, without DNA. Here the sample table reports some 440,000 distinct CDR3 sequences. Sequences were obtained from blood T cells: a sorted CD56 or NKG2C T cell subset, CD4+ or CD8+ T cells, or bulk PBMC T cells (not recorded which). These receptors were taken from a woman between 50 and 59 years old in good health.

The rearrangement uses TRBV6-2 or TRBV6-3 and TRBJ2-1. In germline, CDR1 is MNHEY, CDR2 SVGEGT. There are 15 residues in the CDR3. The CDR3 loop reads CASHEHRPSGNEQFF.

The chain recombines TRBV20-1 with TRBJ2-1; as DNA is missing, the TRBD2 call by TCRdb cannot be tested. Germline V gives CDR1 DFQATT, CDR2 SNEGSKA (reference sequence). The CDR3 runs 11 residues. The CDR3 sequence is CSASLPPRKFF.

The V and J genes are TRBV7-8 and TRBJ2-1. Germline assignment: CDR1 SGHVS and CDR2 FQNEAQ. CDR3 length equals 14 residues. The CDR3 protein is CASSPEFLYIEQFF.

This chain connects TRBV6-5 to TRBJ1-4; TCRdb's D gene call, TRBD1, goes unchecked for lack of DNA. This CDR3 is built from 14 residues. CDR1 is MNHEY and CDR2 is SVGAGI in the germline V gene. This CDR3 reads CASSYYRPNEKLFF.

The chain has TRBV10-3 and TRBJ1-1; lacking DNA, the TRBD1 call made by TCRdb goes unchecked. The germline gives CDR1 ENHRY, CDR2 SYGVKD. The CDR3 is 15 amino acids. The CDR3 loop is CAISAKTGGVTEAFF.

V usage is TRBV29-1 and J usage is TRBJ2-7; as DNA is missing, the TRBD1 call by TCRdb cannot be tested. Germline V CDR1 and CDR2: SQVTM, ANQGSEA. There are 14 residues in the CDR3. The CDR3: CSVIAGTGLGEQYF.

V usage is TRBV24-1 and J usage is TRBJ1-5; with no DNA, the TCRdb D assignment of TRBD1 cannot be verified. From germline, CDR1 is KGHDR and CDR2 SFDVKD. The CDR3 has 14 amino acids. The CDR3 here is CATGRGPGDQPQHF.

The V gene is TRBV5-1, the J gene TRBJ1-4; TCRdb lists TRBD1, though no DNA is available to test this call. Germline CDR1 reads SGHRS; CDR2 reads YFSETQ. This CDR3 is built from 15 residues. This chain's CDR3 is CASSRDRATNEKLFF.

The V and J genes are TRBV9 and TRBJ1-2. Per germline, CDR1 SGDLS and CDR2 YYNGEE. This CDR3 contains 15 residues. CDR3 region: CASSERQESAAGYTF.

V usage is TRBV6-5 and J usage is TRBJ2-3; TCRdb outputs TRBD1, but without DNA this stays unchecked. Germline values: CDR1 MNHEY, CDR2 SVGAGI. The CDR3 is 14 residues long. The CDR3 spells CATRPGKFTDTQYF.

The chain employs TRBV18 and TRBJ2-7; the D gene TCRdb calls, TRBD1, cannot be checked with no DNA. This CDR3 spans 14 amino acids. The V gene's germline CDR1 is KGHSH and CDR2 LQKENI. CDR3 region: CASSPRQGQYEQYF. Filled out from reference TRBV18 and TRBJ2-7, the complete variable domain reads NAGVMQNPRHLVRRRGQEARLRCSPMKGHSHVYWYRQLPEEGLKFMVYLQKENIIDESGMPKERFSAEFPKEGPSILRIQQVVRGDSAAYFCASSPRQGQYEQYFGPGTRLTVT.

The chain combines TRBV5-4 with TRBJ2-5; TCRdb calls TRBD1, which cannot be checked without DNA. CDR1 is SGHNT and CDR2 is YYREEE in the germline V gene (reference sequence). The CDR3 loop spans 14 amino acids. CDR3 sequence: CASSPWTGRETQYF.

This sequence joins TRBV5-6 and TRBJ2-4. This CDR3 spans 15 amino acids. Germline V CDR1 and CDR2: SGHDT, YYEEEE. The CDR3 loop reads CASSLYLLAKNIQYF.

The V and J genes are TRBV10-1 and TRBJ2-3; TCRdb selects TRBD2, and the lack of DNA leaves this call unchecked. Germline V gene data show CDR1 as WNHNN and CDR2 as SYGVQD (reference sequence). The CDR3 has 12 amino acids. The CDR3 here is CAKREGPDTQYF.

The chain joins TRBV12-3 or TRBV12-4 to TRBJ2-2. The CDR3 spans 15 residues. This CDR3 is CASSLGDLFPGELFF.

This chain joins TRBV6-5 and TRBJ2-7. Per the germline V gene, CDR1 is MNHEY and CDR2 is SVGAGI. The CDR3 loop spans 13 amino acids. The CDR3 reads CASSDSILGEQYF.

The J gene is TRBJ2-5, the V gene TRBV9; absent DNA, TCRdb's TRBD2 call cannot be checked. CDR1 and CDR2 from the germline V gene are SGDLS and YYNGEE. The CDR3 length is 16 residues. This chain's CDR3 is CASSEASGSFAETQYF. Complete variable domain (other parts from reference TRBV9 and TRBJ2-5): DSGVTQTPKHLITATGQRVTLRCSPRSGDLSVYWYQQSLDQGLQFLIQYYNGEERAKGNILERFSAQQFPDLHSELNLSSLELGDSALYFCASSEASGSFAETQYFGPGTRLLVL.

The CDR3 region is CASQRLADTGELFF. The chain employs TRBV5-1 and TRBJ2-2. This CDR3 spans 14 amino acids. Germline CDR1 is SGHRS and CDR2 is YFSETQ. The entire variable domain, with the rest obtained from reference TRBV5-1 and TRBJ2-2, is as follows: KAGVTQTPRYLIKTRGQQVTLSCSPISGHRSVSWYQQTPGQGLQFLFEYFSETQRNKGNFPGRFSGRQFSNSRSEMNVSTLELGDSALYLCASQRLADTGELFFGEGSRLTVL.

The chain employs TRBV30 and TRBJ2-3. CDR1 and CDR2 (germline): GTSNPN, SVGIG (reference sequence). The CDR3 is 14 amino acids. This CDR3 reads CAWLDRASTDTQYF.

This rearrangement joins TRBV6-2 or TRBV6-3 to TRBJ1-1; TCRdb's D call of TRBD1 is untestable without DNA. Per the germline V gene, CDR1 is MNHEY and CDR2 is SVGEGT. The CDR3 runs to 17 residues. The CDR3 protein is CASSYNYRGGTGTDAFF.